This entry lists 23 T cell receptor beta chains sequenced from one sample in a study of blood T cell repertoires in COVID-19. Some clones are missing from TCRdb's copy, which holds only in-frame ones; the method was immunoSEQ multiplex PCR. Among about 71,000 clones, about three quarters were seen once, and the ten largest hold 25% to 30%. The specimen sequenced was peripheral blood. Receptors originate from an elderly woman with active or convalescent COVID-19.

This clone was observed many times. The chain combines TRBV19 with TRBJ2-2, with 7 bases aligning to TRBD1. V trimming: 5 bases; J trimming: 6 bases; junction bases outside the gene matches: 9. The CDR3 covers 15 residues. CDR1 is LNHDA, CDR2 SQIVND, per germline (reference sequence). CDR3 amino acids: CASSPSRQGAGELFF. As DNA, the CDR3 is TGTGCCAGTAGTCCCTCCCGACAGGGTGCCGGGGAGCTGTTTTTT.

The rearrangement links TRBV10-3 to TRBJ1-2; 7 bases agree with TRBD1. This CDR3 is 16 amino acids long. Germline-derived CDR1 and CDR2 are ENHRY and SYGVKD. With 6 bases clipped from V and 0 bases from J, the junction kept 10 bases outside the gene matches. DNA of the CDR3: TGTGCCATCAGCGTAACAGGGGCCCGAGCTAACTATGGCTACACCTTC. The encoded protein is CAISVTGARANYGYTF.

The CDR3, as DNA: TGCAGCGTTGCGGCAGGGCAAGAGACCCAGTACTTC. Protein product: CSVAAGQETQYF. The rearrangement joins TRBV29-1 to TRBJ2-5; D is possibly TRBD1 (5 bases). CDR3 size: 12 residues. Trimming pared 4 bases from V and 2 bases from J, leaving 8 bases between. Germline V CDR1 and CDR2: SQVTM, ANQGSEA.

This chain connects TRBV7-9 to TRBJ1-2; D unresolved. Germline lookup yields CDR1 SEHNR and CDR2 FQNEAQ (reference sequence). The CDR3 spans 14 residues. Trimming left V 0 bases short and J 8 bases short, with 13 bases between. The CDR3 here is CASSLAVSGSGYTF. CDR3 nucleotides: TGTGCCAGCAGCTTAGCGGTCTCGGGTTCGGGCTACACCTTC.

This chain links TRBV27 with TRBJ2-5; 8 bases match TRBD2. Germline V lookup: CDR1 MNHEY, CDR2 SMNVEV (reference sequence). The CDR3 is made up of 16 amino acids. The J segment lost 1 base and the V segment lost 6 bases, leaving 10 bases of the junction unmatched. CDR3 sequence: CASRGTRRGAQETQYF. The DNA of the CDR3 is TGTGCCAGCAGAGGCACTCGGCGGGGGGCCCAAGAGACCCAGTACTTC.

This sequence joins TRBV5-1 and TRBJ1-2, with 9 bases fitting TRBD1. This CDR3 is 19 amino acids long. From germline, CDR1 is SGHRS and CDR2 YFSETQ. J was trimmed by 4 bases and V by 4 bases; bases with no gene match: 20. The DNA for the CDR3 is TGCGCCAGCAGCCTCTGGAAAGGGGACAGGGCAATGGGGAGCTATGGCTACACCTTC. It is translated as CASSLWKGDRAMGSYGYTF.

This clone was detected once. J is TRBJ2-6 and V is TRBV5-4; 8 bases are a match to TRBD1. This CDR3 spans 16 amino acids. The J segment lost 0 bases and the V segment lost 4 bases, leaving 3 bases of the junction unmatched. The V gene's germline CDR1 is SGHNT and CDR2 YYREEE (reference sequence). CDR3 DNA: TGTGCCAGCAGCCCCACAGGGGGCTCTGGGGCCAACGTCCTGACTTTC. Its translation: CASSPTGGSGANVLTF.

The chain joins TRBV23-1 to TRBJ1-1, with 9 bases identical to TRBD1. TRBV23-1 is assigned to the ORF class and has an uncertain function. This CDR3 is 14 amino acids long. Trimming cost V 6 bases and J 3 bases; bases outside gene matches: 5. The CDR3 reads CASRGQGEHTEAFF. The CDR3 DNA is TGCGCCAGCAGGGGACAGGGTGAGCACACTGAAGCTTTCTTT.

The chain combines TRBV3-1 (or the pseudogene TRBV3-2) with TRBJ1-5; 8 positions match TRBD1. CDR1 and CDR2 (germline): LGHDT, YNNKEL (reference sequence). The trim removed 5 bases at V and 3 bases at J, leaving 6 bases unmatched. This CDR3 is built from 15 residues. In nucleotides, the CDR3 is TGTGCCAGCAGCTCCGGGACAGGAAACAATCAGCCCCAGCATTTT. Residues: CASSSGTGNNQPQHF.

CDR3 in amino acids: CASSDRPPAETQYF. Here the CDR3 DNA reads TGTGCCAGCAGTGACAGGCCTCCGGCGGAGACCCAGTACTTC. The chain links TRBV2 to TRBJ2-5; no clear D. This CDR3 has 14 residues. Germline-derived CDR1 and CDR2 are SNHLY and FYNNEI. V gave up 3 bases and J gave up 5 bases, with 13 bases separating them.

This clone was observed a few times. This same CDR3 is encoded by further DNA sequences in the sample. CDR3 protein: CASSPRTGGYEQYF. The DNA of the CDR3 is TGTGCCAGTAGTCCAAGGACAGGGGGCTACGAGCAGTACTTC. The chain is built from TRBV19 and TRBJ2-7; 10 nucleotides agree with TRBD1. Germline V gene lookup returns CDR1 LNHDA and CDR2 SQIVND (reference sequence). V dropped 5 bases and J dropped 3; count of bases not matched to a gene: 4. There are 14 residues in the CDR3.

The V gene is TRBV6-5, the J gene TRBJ1-5; TRBD1 aligns across 7 bases. V lost 6 bases to trimming and J lost 3 bases; unmatched junction nucleotides: 5. The CDR3 covers 14 residues. Germline CDR1 MNHEY, CDR2 SVGAGI. The CDR3 spells CASSLGGPNQPQHF. CDR3 coding DNA: TGTGCCAGCAGCCTAGGGGGCCCCAATCAGCCCCAGCATTTT.

This clone was found a few times. V gene TRBV30 combines with J gene TRBJ1-5; D is perhaps TRBD1 (6 bases). V was trimmed by 2 bases and J by 4 bases, leaving 9 bases between them. The CDR3 covers 13 residues. Germline assignment: CDR1 GTSNPN and CDR2 SVGIG (reference sequence). In DNA, the CDR3 is TGTGCCTGGAGTTCCGGACAGAATCAGCCCCAGCATTTT. It translates to CAWSSGQNQPQHF.

This sequence joins TRBV18 and TRBJ2-7; TRBD1 matches at 7 bases. J gave up 2 bases and V 3 bases, and 4 bases lay outside the gene matches. Germline CDR1 KGHSH, CDR2 LQKENI. This CDR3 is built from 14 residues. In nucleotides, the CDR3 is TGTGCCAGCTCACCGATGGGACAGACCTACGAGCAGTACTTC. This sequence encodes CASSPMGQTYEQYF.

V and J are TRBV7-3 and TRBJ2-3, with 9 bases lining up with TRBD2. The CDR3 extends over 15 amino acids. Germline assignment: CDR1 SGHTA and CDR2 FQGTGA. J lost 6 bases, V lost 5 bases, and 9 bases had no gene match. CDR3 sequence reads: CASSIIAGVTDTQYF. CDR3 DNA: TGTGCCAGCAGCATTATAGCGGGGGTCACGGATACGCAGTATTTT.

The chain is built from TRBV2 and TRBJ2-5, with 7 bases fitting TRBD1. Germline loops: CDR1 SNHLY, CDR2 FYNNEI. This CDR3 comprises 16 residues. V lost 3 bases and J lost 0; bases outside the gene matches: 7. CDR3 amino acids: CASSDQGVTYQETQYF. CDR3 DNA: TGTGCCAGCAGTGATCAGGGGGTTACGTACCAAGAGACCCAGTACTTC.

The J gene is TRBJ2-7, the V gene TRBV6-6, with 7 bases fitting TRBD1. This CDR3 spans 13 amino acids. Germline lookup yields CDR1 MNHNY and CDR2 SVGAGI (reference sequence). V dropped 4 bases and J dropped 3; count of bases not matched to a gene: 3. In DNA, the CDR3 is TGTGCCAGCAGTTCGACAGGGTACTACGAGCAGTACTTC. Its translation: CASSSTGYYEQYF.

This chain links TRBV6-2 or TRBV6-3 with TRBJ2-5; weak D call: TRBD1 (6 bases). Germline-derived CDR1 and CDR2 are MNHEY and SVGEGT. The CDR3 has 13 residues. Between the trimmed V and J ends, which lost 4 bases and 2 bases, there was a span of 8 bases. The CDR3 is CASSSDRQETQYF. The DNA for the CDR3 is TGTGCCAGCAGTTCGGACAGACAAGAGACCCAGTACTTC.

This clone showed up just a few times. The rearrangement links TRBV30 to TRBJ2-7; D might be TRBD2 (6 bases). The V gene's germline CDR1 is GTSNPN and CDR2 SVGIG (reference sequence). V was shortened by 4 bases and J by 5 bases, with 18 bases between the two germline ends. CDR3 size: 14 residues. CDR3 DNA: TGTGCCTGGACCCACGGCGGGGAGTACGACGAGCAGTACTTC. Protein product: CAWTHGGEYDEQYF.

CDR3 protein: CASVRDRGEAEQYF. CDR3 sequence (DNA): TGTGCCAGCGTCCGGGACAGGGGGGAGGCCGAGCAGTACTTC. The chain links TRBV2 to TRBJ2-7, with TRBD1 identical over 11 bases. Germline V CDR1 and CDR2: SNHLY, FYNNEI. The CDR3 runs to 14 residues. V lost 8 bases, J lost 6 bases, and 9 bases stayed unmatched.

For the CDR3, the DNA is TGTGCCAGCAGCTTACCCCAGGACTCTGGAAACACCATATATTTT. Its protein product is CASSLPQDSGNTIYF. V and J are TRBV7-9 and TRBJ1-3; D not resolved. The V gene's germline CDR1 is SEHNR and CDR2 FQNEAQ (reference sequence). This CDR3 contains 15 residues. V dropped 2 bases and J dropped 0 bases, with 8 bases sitting between them.

The chain recombines TRBV9 with TRBJ1-3, with TRBD1 as a possible D gene (6 bases). Germline CDR1 SGDLS, CDR2 YYNGEE. Between the trimmed V and J ends, which lost 0 bases and 3 bases, there was a span of 10 bases. The CDR3 has 15 amino acids. This CDR3 is CASSVGGRGGNTIYF. CDR3 in DNA: TGTGCCAGCAGCGTAGGGGGCAGGGGTGGAAACACCATATATTTT.

The chain carries TRBV6-5 and TRBJ2-7; 7 positions match TRBD2. Germline V CDR1 and CDR2: MNHEY, SVGAGI. Trimming removed 10 bases from V and 2 bases from J; junction bases left unmatched: 8. The CDR3 loop spans 13 amino acids. CDR3 coding DNA: TGTGCCACAACTAGCGAAAAAACCTACGAGCAGTACTTC. It encodes CATTSEKTYEQYF.